Below, 16 T cell receptor beta chains from the same sample are listed, as sequenced in a study of blood T cell repertoires in COVID-19. Data came from immunoSEQ multiplex PCR; TCRdb stores just in-frame clones and leaves some out. The sample lists 20,000 to 25,000 clones, approximately 88% occurring once. The material sequenced was peripheral blood. The source is a human donor in a cohort sampled during active COVID-19.

This chain uses TRBV5-1 with TRBJ1-1, with D unresolved. V was clipped by 4 bases and J by 8 bases, with 12 bases between them. The germline V gene encodes CDR1 SGHRS and CDR2 YFSETQ. The CDR3 extends over 12 amino acids. Written as DNA, the CDR3 is TGCGCCAGCAGCCAAAGAGGTCTGGAAGCTTTCTTT. It is translated as CASSQRGLEAFF.

J is TRBJ1-1 and V is TRBV12-2; the table's D gene call, TRBD1, was not cross checked with the DNA. TRBV12-2 has pseudogene status. This CDR3 has 15 amino acids. The CDR3 DNA reads TGTGCAAGTCGGTATTCGGACAGGTCGAACACTGAAGCTTTCTTT. Translating gives CASRYSDRSNTEAFF.

The chain combines TRBV30 with TRBJ1-2, with 9 bases lining up with TRBD1. The CDR3 totals 13 residues. The ends lost 1 base at V and 3 bases at J; junction bases unmatched: 0. Germline V gives CDR1 GTSNPN, CDR2 SVGIG (reference sequence). CDR3: CAWSGQGDYGYTF. Here the CDR3 DNA reads TGTGCCTGGAGTGGACAGGGGGACTATGGCTACACCTTC.

V is TRBV10-2 and J is TRBJ1-5, with D perhaps TRBD1 (5 bases). V was trimmed by 1 base and J by 6 bases, leaving 7 bases between them. The CDR3 extends over 13 amino acids. Germline lookup yields CDR1 WSHSY and CDR2 SAAADI. The CDR3 here is CASSEWRGQPQHF. The DNA for the CDR3 is TGCGCCAGCAGTGAGTGGAGGGGTCAGCCCCAGCATTTT.

The gene calls are TRBV14 and TRBJ2-1; D perhaps matches TRBD2 (6 bases). Trimming removed 6 bases at V and 5 bases at J, with 11 bases between. The CDR3 is made up of 13 amino acids. CDR1 SGHDN and CDR2 FVKESK come from the germline V gene. CDR3 loop: CASSFRLDNEQFF. The DNA for the CDR3 is TGTGCCAGCAGTTTCCGACTAGACAATGAGCAGTTCTTC. The whole variable domain, remainder taken from reference TRBV14 and TRBJ2-1, is EAGVTQFPSHSVIEKGQTVTLRCDPISGHDNLYWYRRVMGKEIKFLLHFVKESKQDESGMPNNRFLAERTGGTYSTLKVQPAELEDSGVYFCASSFRLDNEQFFGPGTRLTVL.

V and J are TRBV29-1 and TRBJ1-1; D is unresolved. Germline CDR1 is SQVTM and CDR2 is ANQGSEA. The CDR3 has 12 residues. The CDR3 DNA sequence: TGCGCCATCGGACGGGGGAACACTGAAGCTTTCTTT. This gives the protein CAIGRGNTEAFF.

This rearrangement joins TRBV9 to TRBJ2-2; D gene ambiguous. The length of the CDR3 is 13 residues. V lost 4 bases to trimming and J lost 4 bases, with 8 bases between them. Germline V gene sequence: CDR1 SGDLS, CDR2 YYNGEE. The DNA for the CDR3 is TGTGCCAGCAGCAAAAGAGGCACCGGGGAGCTGTTTTTT. As protein: CASSKRGTGELFF. Supplemented by reference TRBV9 and TRBJ2-2, the full variable domain reads DSGVTQTPKHLITATGQRVTLRCSPRSGDLSVYWYQQSLDQGLQFLIQYYNGEERAKGNILERFSAQQFPDLHSELNLSSLELGDSALYFCASSKRGTGELFFGEGSRLTVL.

This clone was counted a few times. CDR3 loop: CASSKQGISYEQYF. As DNA, the CDR3 is TGTGCCAGCAGCAAACAGGGGATTAGTTACGAGCAGTACTTC. The chain couples TRBV5-4 to TRBJ2-7; 7 positions agree with TRBD1. Germline lookup yields CDR1 SGHNT and CDR2 YYREEE (reference sequence). The CDR3 runs 14 residues. The J segment lost 4 bases and the V segment lost 4 bases, leaving 8 bases of the junction unmatched.

J is TRBJ2-7 and V is TRBV18; 7 bases line up with TRBD2. This CDR3 is 14 amino acids long. The ends lost 0 bases at V and 5 bases at J; junction bases unmatched: 4. Per germline, CDR1 KGHSH and CDR2 LQKENI. DNA of the CDR3: TGTGCCAGCTCACCACCGCGGGAGTCCCACGAGCAGTACTTC. As protein: CASSPPRESHEQYF.

The chain combines TRBV15 with TRBJ1-2; D remains unclear. The CDR3 is 13 amino acids. From germline, CDR1 is LNHNV and CDR2 YYDKDF (reference sequence). V was shortened by 2 bases and J by 6 bases, with 10 bases between the two germline ends. The CDR3 reads CATSRQDIHGYTF. The DNA of the CDR3 is TGTGCCACCAGCAGACAGGATATCCATGGCTACACCTTC.

The chain combines TRBV21-1 with TRBJ1-2; the table's D gene call, TRBD1, was not cross checked with the DNA. TRBV21-1 is designated a pseudogene. The CDR3 consists of 17 residues. In DNA, the CDR3 is TGTGCCAGCAGCCCAAGAAACTGGACGACAGGTTGTTATGGCTACACCTTC. Translated: CASSPRNWTTGCYGYTF.

This sequence joins TRBV30 and TRBJ2-7; 8 bases are a match to TRBD1. Trimming cost V 7 bases and J 7 bases; bases outside gene matches: 15. Germline-derived CDR1 and CDR2 are GTSNPN and SVGIG (reference sequence). This CDR3 region has 14 residues. The CDR3, as DNA: TGTGCCTTGGACAGGGCTGGAGTGTTAGAAGAGCAGTACTTC. Amino acids: CALDRAGVLEEQYF.

The CDR3 nucleotides read TGTGCCACCAGTGATTCCGACGGGAGAAACATTCAGTACTTC. Encoded protein: CATSDSDGRNIQYF. The chain uses TRBV24-1 and TRBJ2-4; a weak D match, TRBD2 (6 bases). The germline V gene encodes CDR1 KGHDR and CDR2 SFDVKD. The CDR3 runs to 14 residues. Trimming shortened V by 2 bases and J by 6 bases, and 10 bases separated the two germline ends.

The genes are TRBV2 and TRBJ2-7, with TRBD2 matching 10 bases. Germline CDR1 reads SNHLY; CDR2 reads FYNNEI. J was trimmed by 2 bases and V by 8 bases; bases with no gene match: 6. This CDR3 is 14 amino acids long. Here the CDR3 reads CASQRTSGTYEQYF. Written as DNA, the CDR3 is TGTGCCAGCCAGAGGACTAGCGGAACCTACGAGCAGTACTTC.

The genes are TRBV5-6 and TRBJ1-1; D not resolved. In germline, CDR1 is SGHDT, CDR2 YYEEEE. Trimming removed 4 bases at V and 1 base at J, with 11 bases between. The CDR3 is made up of 14 amino acids. CDR3 nucleotide sequence: TGTGCCAGCAGCCGAGGGCAAAGGAACACTGAAGCTTTCTTT. It specifies CASSRGQRNTEAFF.

CDR3 bases: TGCGCCAGCAGCCCCAGAGGACAGGCGGAGTTGGTGAGTGGCTACACCTTC. It specifies CASSPRGQAELVSGYTF. The chain uses TRBV5-1 and TRBJ1-2, with TRBD1 identical over 7 bases. The CDR3 is made up of 17 amino acids. The germline gives CDR1 SGHRS, CDR2 YFSETQ. V lost 4 bases, J lost 7 bases, and 19 bases stayed unmatched.